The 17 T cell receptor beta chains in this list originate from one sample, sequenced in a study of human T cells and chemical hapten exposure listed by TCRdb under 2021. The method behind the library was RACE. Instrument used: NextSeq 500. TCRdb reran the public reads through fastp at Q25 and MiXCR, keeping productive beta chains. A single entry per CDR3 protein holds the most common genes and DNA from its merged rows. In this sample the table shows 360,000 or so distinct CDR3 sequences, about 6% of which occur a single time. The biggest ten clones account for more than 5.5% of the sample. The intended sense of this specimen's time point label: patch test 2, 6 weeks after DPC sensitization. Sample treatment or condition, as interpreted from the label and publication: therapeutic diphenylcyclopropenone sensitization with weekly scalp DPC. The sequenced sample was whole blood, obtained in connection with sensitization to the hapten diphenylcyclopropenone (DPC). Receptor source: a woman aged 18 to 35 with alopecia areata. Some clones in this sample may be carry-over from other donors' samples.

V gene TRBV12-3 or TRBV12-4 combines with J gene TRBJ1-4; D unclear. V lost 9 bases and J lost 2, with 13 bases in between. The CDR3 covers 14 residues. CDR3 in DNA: TGTGCCAGTACGATCCGGAGGACTAATGAAAAACTGTTTTTT. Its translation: CASTIRRTNEKLFF.

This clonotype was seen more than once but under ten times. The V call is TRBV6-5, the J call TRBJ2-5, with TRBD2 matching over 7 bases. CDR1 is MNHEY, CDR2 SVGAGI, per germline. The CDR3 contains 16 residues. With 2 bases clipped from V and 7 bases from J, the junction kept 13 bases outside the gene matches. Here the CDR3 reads CASSYGSGSNPGTQYF. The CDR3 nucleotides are TGTGCCAGCAGTTACGGTAGCGGGTCTAACCCAGGGACCCAGTACTTC.

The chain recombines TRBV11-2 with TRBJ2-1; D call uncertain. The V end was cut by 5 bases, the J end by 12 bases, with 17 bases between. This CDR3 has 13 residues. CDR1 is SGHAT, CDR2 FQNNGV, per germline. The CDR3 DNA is TGTGCCAGCAGCCCCCAACCGGGCCCCGGGCAGTTCTTC. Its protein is CASSPQPGPGQFF.

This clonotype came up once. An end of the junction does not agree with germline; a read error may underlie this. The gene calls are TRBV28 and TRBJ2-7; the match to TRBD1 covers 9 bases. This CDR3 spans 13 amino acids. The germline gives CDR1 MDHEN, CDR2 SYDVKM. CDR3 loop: CASSLLSGQGADF. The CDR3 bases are TGTGCCAGCAGTTTACTCTCGGGACAGGGCGCAGACTTC.

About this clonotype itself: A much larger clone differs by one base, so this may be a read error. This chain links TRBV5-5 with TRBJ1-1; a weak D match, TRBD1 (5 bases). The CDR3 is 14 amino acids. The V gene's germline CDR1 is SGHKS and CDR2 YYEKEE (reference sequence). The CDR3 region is CASSLGGRHTEAYF. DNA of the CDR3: TGTGCCAGCAGCTTGGGGGGCCGGCACACTGAAGCTTACTTT.

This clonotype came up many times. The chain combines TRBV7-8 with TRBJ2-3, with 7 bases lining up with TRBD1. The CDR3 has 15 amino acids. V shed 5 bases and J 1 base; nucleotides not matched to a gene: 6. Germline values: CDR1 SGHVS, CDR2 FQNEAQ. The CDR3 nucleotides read TGTGCCAGCAGCCTTCTGACAGGGCGCACAGATACGCAGTATTTT. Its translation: CASSLLTGRTDTQYF.

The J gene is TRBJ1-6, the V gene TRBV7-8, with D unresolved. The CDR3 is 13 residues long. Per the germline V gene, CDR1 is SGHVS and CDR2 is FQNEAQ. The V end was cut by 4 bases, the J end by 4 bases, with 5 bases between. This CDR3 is CASSSEYNSPLHF. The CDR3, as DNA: TGTGCCAGCAGCTCCGAGTATAATTCACCCCTCCACTTT.

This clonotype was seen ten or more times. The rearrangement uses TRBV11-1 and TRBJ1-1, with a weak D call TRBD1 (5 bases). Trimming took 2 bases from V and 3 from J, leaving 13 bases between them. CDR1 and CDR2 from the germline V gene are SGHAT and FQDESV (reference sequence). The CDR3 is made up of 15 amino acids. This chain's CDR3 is CASSLLGVGDTEAFF. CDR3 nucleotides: TGTGCCAGCAGCTTATTGGGGGTAGGGGACACTGAAGCTTTCTTT. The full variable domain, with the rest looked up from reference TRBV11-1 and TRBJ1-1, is EAEVAQSPRYKITEKSQAVAFWCDPISGHATLYWYRQILGQGPELLVQFQDESVVDDSQLPKDRFSAERLKGVDSTLKIQPAELGDSAMYLCASSLLGVGDTEAFFGQGTRLTVV.

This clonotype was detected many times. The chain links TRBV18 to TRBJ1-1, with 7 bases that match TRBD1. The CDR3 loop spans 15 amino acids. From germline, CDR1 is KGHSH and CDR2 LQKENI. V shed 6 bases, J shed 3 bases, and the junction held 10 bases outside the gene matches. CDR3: CASSPDRERHTEAFF. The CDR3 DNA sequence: TGTGCCAGCTCTCCTGACAGGGAAAGACACACTGAAGCTTTCTTT.

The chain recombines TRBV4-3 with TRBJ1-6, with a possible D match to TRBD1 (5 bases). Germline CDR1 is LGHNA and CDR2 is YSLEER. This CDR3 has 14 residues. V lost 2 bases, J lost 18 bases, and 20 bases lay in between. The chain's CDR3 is CASSQQGDDNSPHF. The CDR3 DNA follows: TGCGCCAGCAGCCAACAGGGAGATGATAATTCACCCCACTTT.

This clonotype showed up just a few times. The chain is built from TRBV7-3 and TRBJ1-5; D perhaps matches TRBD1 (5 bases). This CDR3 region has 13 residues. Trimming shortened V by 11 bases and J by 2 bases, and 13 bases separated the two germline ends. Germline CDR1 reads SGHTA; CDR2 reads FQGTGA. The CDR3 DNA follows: TGTGCCGCGTGGAGGGGTGGCAATCAGCCCCAGCATTTT. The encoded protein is CAAWRGGNQPQHF.

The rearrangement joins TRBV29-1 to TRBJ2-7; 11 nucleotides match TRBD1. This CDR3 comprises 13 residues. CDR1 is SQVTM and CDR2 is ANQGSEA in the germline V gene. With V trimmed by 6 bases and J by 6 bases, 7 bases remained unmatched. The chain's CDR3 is CSVSFGTGGEQYF. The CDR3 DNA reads TGCAGCGTATCGTTTGGGACAGGGGGCGAGCAGTACTTC.

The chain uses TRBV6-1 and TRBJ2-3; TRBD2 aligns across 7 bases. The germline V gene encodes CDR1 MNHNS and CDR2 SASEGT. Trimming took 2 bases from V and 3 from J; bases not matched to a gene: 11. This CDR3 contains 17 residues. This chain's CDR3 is CASSERSRASGTDTQYF. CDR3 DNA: TGTGCCAGCAGTGAAAGAAGCCGGGCTAGCGGAACAGATACGCAGTATTTT.

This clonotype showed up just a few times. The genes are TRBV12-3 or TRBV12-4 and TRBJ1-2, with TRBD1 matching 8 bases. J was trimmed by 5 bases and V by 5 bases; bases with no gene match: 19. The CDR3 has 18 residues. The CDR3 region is CASSPPMGTDRGRYGYTF. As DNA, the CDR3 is TGTGCCAGCAGTCCACCCATGGGGACAGACAGGGGAAGGTATGGCTACACCTTC.

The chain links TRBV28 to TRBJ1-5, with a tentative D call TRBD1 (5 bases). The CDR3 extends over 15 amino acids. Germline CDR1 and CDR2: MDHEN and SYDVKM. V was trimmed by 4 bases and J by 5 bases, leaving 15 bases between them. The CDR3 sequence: CASSSTGGEDQPQHF. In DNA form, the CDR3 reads TGTGCCAGCAGTTCCACGGGAGGGGAAGATCAGCCCCAGCATTTT.

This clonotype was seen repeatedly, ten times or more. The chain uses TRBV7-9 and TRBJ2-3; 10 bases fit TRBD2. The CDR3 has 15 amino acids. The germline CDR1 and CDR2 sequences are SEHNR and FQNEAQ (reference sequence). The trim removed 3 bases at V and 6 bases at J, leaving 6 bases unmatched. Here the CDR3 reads CASSFGSGGPDTQYF. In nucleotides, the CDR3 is TGTGCCAGCAGCTTCGGTAGCGGGGGGCCTGATACGCAGTATTTT.

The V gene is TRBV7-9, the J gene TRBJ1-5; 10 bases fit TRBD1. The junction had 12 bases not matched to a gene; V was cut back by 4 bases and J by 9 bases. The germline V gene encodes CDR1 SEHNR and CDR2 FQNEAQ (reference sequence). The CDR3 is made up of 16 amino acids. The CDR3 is CASSSIGTGAQGPQHF. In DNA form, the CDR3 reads TGTGCCAGCAGCTCTATCGGGACAGGGGCCCAGGGGCCCCAGCATTTT.